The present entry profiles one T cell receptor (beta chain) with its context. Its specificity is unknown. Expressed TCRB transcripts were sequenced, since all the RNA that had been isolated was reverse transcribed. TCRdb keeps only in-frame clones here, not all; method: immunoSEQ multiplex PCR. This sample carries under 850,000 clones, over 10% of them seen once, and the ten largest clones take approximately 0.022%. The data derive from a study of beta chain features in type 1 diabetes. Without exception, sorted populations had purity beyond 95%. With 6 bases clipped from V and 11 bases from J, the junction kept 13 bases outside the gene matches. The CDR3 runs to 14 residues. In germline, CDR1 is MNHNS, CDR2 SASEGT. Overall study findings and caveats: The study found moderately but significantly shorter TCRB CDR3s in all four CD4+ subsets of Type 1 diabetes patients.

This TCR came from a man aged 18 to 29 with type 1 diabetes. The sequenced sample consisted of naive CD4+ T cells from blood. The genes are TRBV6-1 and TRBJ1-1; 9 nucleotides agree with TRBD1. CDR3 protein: CASSSPRTGDGAFF. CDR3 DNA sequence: TGTGCCAGCAGCTCACCAAGGACAGGGGACGGCGCTTTCTTT.